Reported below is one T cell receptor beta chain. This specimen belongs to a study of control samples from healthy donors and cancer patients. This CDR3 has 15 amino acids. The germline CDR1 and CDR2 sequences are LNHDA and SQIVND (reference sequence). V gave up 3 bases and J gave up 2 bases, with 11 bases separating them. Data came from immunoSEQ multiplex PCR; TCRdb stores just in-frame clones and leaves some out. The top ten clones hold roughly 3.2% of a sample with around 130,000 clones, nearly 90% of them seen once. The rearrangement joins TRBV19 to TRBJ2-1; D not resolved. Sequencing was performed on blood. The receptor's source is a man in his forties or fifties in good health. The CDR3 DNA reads TGTGCCAGTAGTATCGTCGGCAACACCTACAATGAGCAGTTCTTC. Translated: CASSIVGNTYNEQFF.